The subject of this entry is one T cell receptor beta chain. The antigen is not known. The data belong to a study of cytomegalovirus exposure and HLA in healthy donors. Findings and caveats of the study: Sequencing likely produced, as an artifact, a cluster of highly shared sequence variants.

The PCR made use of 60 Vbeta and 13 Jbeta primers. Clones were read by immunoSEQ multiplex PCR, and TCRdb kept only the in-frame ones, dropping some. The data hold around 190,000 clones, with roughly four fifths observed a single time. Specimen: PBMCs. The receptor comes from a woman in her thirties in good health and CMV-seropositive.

CDR3 sequence (DNA): TGTGCCAGCAGCTTAGGGGGACAGAAGAACACTGAAGCTTTCTTT. Translated, it gives CASSLGGQKNTEAFF. The chain uses TRBV6-1 and TRBJ1-1; 7 positions agree with TRBD1. Germline V CDR1 and CDR2: MNHNS, SASEGT. The V segment lost 6 bases and the J segment 1 base; nucleotides outside the gene matches: 8. The CDR3 has 15 amino acids.